What follows are 18 T cell receptor beta chains derived from one specimen sequenced in a study of blood T cell repertoires in COVID-19. Clones were read by immunoSEQ multiplex PCR, and TCRdb kept only the in-frame ones, dropping some. There are under 15,000 clones in the sample; roughly 85% occur only once, and around 5.6% lies in the top ten. The sample consisted of peripheral blood. These receptors were obtained from a human donor in a cohort sampled during active COVID-19.

The chain links TRBV5-1 to TRBJ2-1; D call uncertain. V shed 6 bases and J shed 0 bases, with 10 bases lying between them. From germline, CDR1 is SGHRS and CDR2 YFSETQ. The CDR3 contains 14 residues. This CDR3 reads CASTPESSYNEQFF. CDR3 coding DNA: TGCGCCAGCACCCCGGAGAGCTCCTACAATGAGCAGTTCTTC. The full variable domain, with the rest looked up from reference TRBV5-1 and TRBJ2-1, is KAGVTQTPRYLIKTRGQQVTLSCSPISGHRSVSWYQQTPGQGLQFLFEYFSETQRNKGNFPGRFSGRQFSNSRSEMNVSTLELGDSALYLCASTPESSYNEQFFGPGTRLTVL.

J is TRBJ2-1 and V is TRBV11-2, with 10 positions matching TRBD1. From germline, CDR1 is SGHAT and CDR2 FQNNGV. V shed 3 bases, J shed 10 bases, and the junction held 6 bases outside the gene matches. There are 14 residues in the CDR3. The CDR3 region has the DNA TGTGCCAGCAGCTTCCGACAGGGGGCACGGGAGCAGTTCTTC. This codes for CASSFRQGAREQFF.

The chain is built from TRBV7-2 and TRBJ2-7, with D possibly matching TRBD1 (6 bases). V lost 5 bases to trimming and J lost 0 bases, with 11 bases between them. Germline CDR1 SGHTA, CDR2 FQGNSA. The length of the CDR3 is 14 residues. CDR3 sequence: CASSPQGSSYEQYF. The CDR3 DNA is TGTGCCAGCAGCCCCCAGGGGAGCTCCTACGAGCAGTACTTC.

The rearrangement joins TRBV7-9 to TRBJ1-2, with 7 bases fitting TRBD1. The germline V gene encodes CDR1 SEHNR and CDR2 FQNEAQ (reference sequence). CDR3 length equals 13 residues. After removal of 0 bases from V and 13 bases from J, the junction contained 8 bases not matched to a gene. CDR3 sequence: CASSLATGDRLTF. CDR3 sequence (DNA): TGTGCCAGCAGCTTAGCAACAGGGGATAGGCTCACCTTC.

The V and J genes are TRBV6-2 or TRBV6-3 and TRBJ2-7; possible D gene TRBD1, 6 bases. Trimming cost V 0 bases and J 4 bases, with 10 bases left between them. This CDR3 is built from 14 residues. Per the germline V gene, CDR1 is MNHEY and CDR2 is SVGEGT. CDR3 residues: CASSYSTQGYEQYF. In DNA form, the CDR3 reads TGTGCCAGCAGTTACTCGACACAGGGATACGAGCAGTACTTC.

J is TRBJ2-7 and V is TRBV12-3 or TRBV12-4; no firm D call. The V and J ends lost 2 bases and 5 bases respectively, with 4 bases between them. This CDR3 has 11 amino acids. CDR3 nucleotide sequence: TGTGCCAGCAGTTTAAGAGACGAGCAGTACTTC. Translating it yields CASSLRDEQYF.

The chain combines TRBV5-1 with TRBJ2-7; a possible D gene is TRBD1 (6 bases). Per germline, CDR1 SGHRS and CDR2 YFSETQ. The germline V and J ends were trimmed by 4 bases and 1 base, with 15 bases remaining between them. The CDR3 spans 15 residues. CDR3 sequence: CASSRKRTGSYEQYF. CDR3 coding DNA: TGCGCCAGCAGCCGGAAACGAACAGGGTCCTACGAGCAGTACTTC.

The J gene is TRBJ1-3, the V gene TRBV5-1; 8 nucleotides line up with TRBD1. After removal of 4 bases from V and 0 bases from J, the junction contained 6 bases not matched to a gene. CDR3 size: 16 residues. The germline V gene has CDR1 SGHRS and CDR2 YFSETQ. In nucleotides, the CDR3 is TGCGCCAGCAGCGGCACAGGGGGTATCTCTGGAAACACCATATATTTT. It encodes CASSGTGGISGNTIYF.

This clone was detected only once. The V gene is TRBV29-1, the J gene TRBJ2-1; TRBD1 agrees at 10 bases. V dropped 6 bases and J dropped 7; count of bases not matched to a gene: 9. The CDR3 totals 14 residues. Germline CDR1 SQVTM, CDR2 ANQGSEA. The CDR3 sequence: CSVTTGGIWNEQFF. The CDR3 nucleotides are TGCAGCGTCACGACAGGGGGCATCTGGAATGAGCAGTTCTTC.

The chain joins TRBV5-1 to TRBJ2-1; 13 nucleotides align to TRBD2. The CDR3 covers 17 residues. Unmatched junction bases numbered 11, after V lost 4 bases and J lost 7 bases. CDR1 SGHRS and CDR2 YFSETQ come from the germline V gene. The CDR3 DNA reads TGCGCCAGCAGCGAGCCTGGACTAGCGGGAGTCGGGAATGAGCAGTTCTTC. Encoded protein: CASSEPGLAGVGNEQFF.

This chain connects TRBV9 to TRBJ1-3, with a tentative D call TRBD1 (6 bases). Trimming removed 4 bases at V and 8 bases at J, with 10 bases between. The CDR3 is 12 amino acids. The germline CDR1 and CDR2 sequences are SGDLS and YYNGEE. The CDR3 DNA is TGTGCCAGCAGCTCACAGGGTTACACCATATATTTT. Translating it yields CASSSQGYTIYF. Supplemented by reference TRBV9 and TRBJ1-3, the full variable domain reads DSGVTQTPKHLITATGQRVTLRCSPRSGDLSVYWYQQSLDQGLQFLIQYYNGEERAKGNILERFSAQQFPDLHSELNLSSLELGDSALYFCASSSQGYTIYFGEGSWLTVV.

The chain combines TRBV5-1 with TRBJ2-3; a weak D match, TRBD2 (5 bases). V lost 5 bases, J lost 3 bases, and 13 bases lay in between. Germline V CDR1 and CDR2: SGHRS, YFSETQ. The CDR3 is made up of 14 amino acids. CDR3 in amino acids: CASRPDWGTDTQYF. DNA for the CDR3: TGCGCCAGCAGACCGGACTGGGGAACAGATACGCAGTATTTT.

The chain combines TRBV19 with TRBJ2-3; TRBD2 matches 11 bases. Trimming removed 9 bases from V and 1 base from J; junction bases left unmatched: 6. The CDR3 has 15 residues. CDR1 is LNHDA, CDR2 SQIVND, per germline (reference sequence). The CDR3 DNA reads TGTGCCAGCGCACTAGCGGGGGACCGCACAGATACGCAGTATTTT. Amino acid sequence: CASALAGDRTDTQYF.

This chain links TRBV30 with TRBJ1-1, with 7 bases that match TRBD1. The J segment lost 6 bases and the V segment lost 2 bases, leaving 9 bases of the junction unmatched. This CDR3 comprises 14 residues. Germline V gene lookup returns CDR1 GTSNPN and CDR2 SVGIG (reference sequence). The CDR3 DNA is TGTGCCTGGAGTCTGACAGGGAGTGAGTCTGAAGCTTTCTTT. Amino acid sequence: CAWSLTGSESEAFF.

The chain combines TRBV7-8 with TRBJ2-7; TRBD2 agrees at 13 bases. This CDR3 contains 15 residues. With 1 base clipped from V and 3 bases from J, the junction kept 0 bases outside the gene matches. From germline, CDR1 is SGHVS and CDR2 FQNEAQ. CDR3 sequence: CASSLGTSGGYEQYF. The DNA for the CDR3 is TGTGCCAGCAGCTTAGGGACTAGCGGGGGCTACGAGCAGTACTTC.

In its sample, this clone was seen once. The chain carries TRBV29-1 and TRBJ2-5; a possible D gene is TRBD1 (6 bases). The CDR3 contains 11 residues. Germline CDR1 is SQVTM and CDR2 is ANQGSEA. The ends were cut back, 4 bases at V and 5 bases at J, with 8 bases in the middle. The CDR3 DNA follows: TGCAGCGTTGCAGGGGACGAGACCCAGTACTTC. As protein: CSVAGDETQYF.

The chain combines TRBV5-4 with TRBJ2-1; weak D call: TRBD1 (6 bases). V lost 2 bases and J 3 bases, leaving 12 bases between the germline ends. The germline V gene has CDR1 SGHNT and CDR2 YYREEE (reference sequence). This CDR3 is 15 amino acids long. The chain's CDR3 is CASSLAQGNYNEQFF. The CDR3 DNA reads TGTGCCAGCAGCTTAGCACAGGGCAACTACAATGAGCAGTTCTTC. Combining the CDR3 with reference TRBV5-4 and TRBJ2-1 gives the whole variable domain ETGVTQSPTHLIKTRGQQVTLRCSSQSGHNTVSWYQQALGQGPQFIFQYYREEENGRGNFPPRFSGLQFPNYSSELNVNALELDDSALYLCASSLAQGNYNEQFFGPGTRLTVL.

This chain links TRBV28 with TRBJ2-7; 8 positions agree with TRBD1. V gave up 6 bases and J gave up 5 bases; unmatched junction bases: 12. Germline V gives CDR1 MDHEN, CDR2 SYDVKM. The CDR3 spans 15 residues. This CDR3 is CASSQVPDRGHEQYF. The CDR3, as DNA: TGTGCCAGCAGCCAGGTACCCGACAGGGGACACGAGCAGTACTTC. Using reference TRBV28 and TRBJ2-7 for the parts outside the CDR3, the full variable domain is DVKVTQSSRYLVKRTGEKVFLECVQDMDHENMFWYRQDPGLGLRLIYFSYDVKMKEKGDIPEGYSVSREKKERFSLILESASTNQTSMYLCASSQVPDRGHEQYFGPGTRLTVT.